This T cell receptor beta chain was found in a study of cytomegalovirus exposure and HLA in healthy donors. General study points: There was a cluster of highly shared sequence variants that was likely a sequencing artifact. For TCR beta chains, V- and J-gene trimming was later linked to a missense DCLRE1C variant. Sequences of the TCR beta chain were said to predict the HLA-A and HLA-B alleles of most subjects accurately. In a later analysis, about 17,000 TCR beta sequences were associated with HLA alleles at 0.05 false discovery rate.

The CDR3 sequence is 13 residues long. The J segment lost 7 bases and the V segment lost 5 bases, leaving 8 bases of the junction unmatched. The germline CDR1 and CDR2 sequences are SGHRS and YFSETQ. PCR used 60 Vbeta primers and 13 Jbeta primers. Only in-frame clones appear in the TCRdb table, and some are missing; sequencing was by immunoSEQ multiplex PCR. The sample holds approximately 140,000 clones, roughly 77% seen once. This clone was counted a single time. The antigen remains unidentified. Material: PBMCs. The V gene is TRBV5-1, the J gene TRBJ2-5; TRBD1 matches 7 bases. The receptor's source is a man aged 25 to 45 in good health and CMV-seronegative. The CDR3 protein is CASRTGQQGTQYF. The CDR3 DNA sequence: TGCGCCAGCAGGACGGGACAGCAGGGGACCCAGTACTTC.